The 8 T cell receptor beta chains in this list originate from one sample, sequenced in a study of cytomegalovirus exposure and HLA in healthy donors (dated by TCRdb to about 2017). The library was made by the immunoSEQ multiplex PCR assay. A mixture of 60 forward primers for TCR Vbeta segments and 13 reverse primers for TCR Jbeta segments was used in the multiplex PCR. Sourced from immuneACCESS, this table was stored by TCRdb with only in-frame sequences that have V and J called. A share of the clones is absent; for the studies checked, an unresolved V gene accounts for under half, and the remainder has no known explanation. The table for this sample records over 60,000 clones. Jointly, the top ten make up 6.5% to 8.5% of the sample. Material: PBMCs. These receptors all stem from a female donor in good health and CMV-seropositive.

In nucleotides, the CDR3 is TGTGCCAGCAGTGAGGATAGCGGGAGGGTCTACAATGAGCAGTTCTTC. Its protein product is CASSEDSGRVYNEQFF. The V call is TRBV2, the J call TRBJ2-1, with 11 bases matching TRBD2. The CDR3 runs 16 residues. V dropped 3 bases and J dropped 3; count of bases not matched to a gene: 4. Germline CDR1 and CDR2: SNHLY and FYNNEI.

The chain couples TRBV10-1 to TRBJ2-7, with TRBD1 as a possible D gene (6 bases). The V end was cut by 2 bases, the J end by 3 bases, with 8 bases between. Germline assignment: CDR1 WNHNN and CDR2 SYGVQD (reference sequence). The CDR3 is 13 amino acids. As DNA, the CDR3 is TGCGCCAGCAGTGAGCCAGGGGACTACGAGCAGTACTTC. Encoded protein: CASSEPGDYEQYF.

The CDR3 sequence: CASSPHRAGFYNEQFF. The CDR3 DNA reads TGTGCCAGCAGCCCTCATAGGGCAGGGTTTTACAATGAGCAGTTCTTC. V gene TRBV11-1 combines with J gene TRBJ2-1; weak D call: TRBD1 (5 bases). Trimming left V 5 bases short and J 4 bases short, with 18 bases between. Germline V gene lookup returns CDR1 SGHAT and CDR2 FQDESV (reference sequence). CDR3 length: 16 amino acids.

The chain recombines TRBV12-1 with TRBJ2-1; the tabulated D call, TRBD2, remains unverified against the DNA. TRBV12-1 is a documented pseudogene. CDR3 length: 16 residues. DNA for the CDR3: TGTGCCAGCAGCTTTGAGCAAGCGGGGGGGCTCTATGAGCAGTTCTTC. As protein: CASSFEQAGGLYEQFF.

The CDR3 here is CASRPGPTNYGYTF. The CDR3 nucleotides read TGCGCCAGCAGGCCAGGGCCCACTAACTATGGCTACACCTTC. The chain links TRBV5-1 to TRBJ1-2, with D possibly matching TRBD1 (5 bases). V lost 5 bases and J lost 0, with 11 bases in between. The CDR3 is 14 residues long. Germline CDR1 SGHRS, CDR2 YFSETQ.

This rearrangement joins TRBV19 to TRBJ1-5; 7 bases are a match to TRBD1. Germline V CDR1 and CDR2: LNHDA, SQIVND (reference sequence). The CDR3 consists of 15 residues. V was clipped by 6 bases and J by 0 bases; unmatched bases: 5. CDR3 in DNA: TGTGCCAGTAGGGAGGGACAGTATAGCAATCAGCCCCAGCATTTT. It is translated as CASREGQYSNQPQHF.

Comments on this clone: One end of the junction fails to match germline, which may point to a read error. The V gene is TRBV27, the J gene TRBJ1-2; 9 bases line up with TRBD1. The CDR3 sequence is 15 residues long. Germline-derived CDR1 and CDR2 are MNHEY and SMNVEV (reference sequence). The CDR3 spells CASSSPGQGAYGYNF. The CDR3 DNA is TGTGCCAGCAGTTCGCCGGGACAGGGCGCCTATGGCTACAACTTC.

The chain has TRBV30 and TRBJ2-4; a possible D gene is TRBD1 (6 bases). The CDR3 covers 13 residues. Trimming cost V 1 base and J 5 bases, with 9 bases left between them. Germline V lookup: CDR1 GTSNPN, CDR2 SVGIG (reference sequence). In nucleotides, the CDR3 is TGTGCCTGGAGTGAGGGGGAACAAAACATTCAGTACTTC. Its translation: CAWSEGEQNIQYF.